The entry below gives a single T cell receptor (beta chain) sequence along with its context. The sample is drawn from a study of blood T cell repertoires in COVID-19. Assay used: immunoSEQ multiplex PCR; TCRdb lists only in-frame clones, some missing. The profile shows about 150,000 clones, about 80% of them singletons. The sequence derives from a woman aged 55 to 70 with acute or convalescent COVID-19. The material sequenced was peripheral blood.

The CDR3: CASSRDRGDNSPLHF. The DNA of the CDR3 is TGTGCCAGCAGCCGGGACAGGGGGGATAATTCACCCCTCCACTTT. The rearrangement uses TRBV6-5 and TRBJ1-6, with 11 bases fitting TRBD1. Trimming took 6 bases from V and 5 from J; bases not matched to a gene: 3. CDR1 and CDR2 (germline): MNHEY, SVGAGI. The CDR3 covers 15 residues.